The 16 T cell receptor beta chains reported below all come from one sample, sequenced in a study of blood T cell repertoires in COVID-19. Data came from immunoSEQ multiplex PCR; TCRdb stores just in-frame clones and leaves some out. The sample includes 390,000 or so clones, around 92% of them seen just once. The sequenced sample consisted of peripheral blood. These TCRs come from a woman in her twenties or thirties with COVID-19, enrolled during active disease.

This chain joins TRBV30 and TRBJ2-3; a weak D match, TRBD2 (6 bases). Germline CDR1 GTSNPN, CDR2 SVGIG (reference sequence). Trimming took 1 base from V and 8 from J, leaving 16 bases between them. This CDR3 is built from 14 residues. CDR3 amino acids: CAWSGRGDLPTQYF. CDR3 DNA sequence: TGTGCCTGGAGTGGGCGGGGCGATCTCCCTACGCAGTATTTT.

CDR3 DNA sequence: TGTGCCAGCGTCCCAGGGGGTAGAGATACGCAGTATTTT. Protein sequence: CASVPGGRDTQYF. The rearrangement joins TRBV7-2 to TRBJ2-3; 7 bases agree with TRBD1. J lost 5 bases, V lost 8 bases, and 7 bases had no gene match. CDR3 length: 13 amino acids. The germline V gene encodes CDR1 SGHTA and CDR2 FQGNSA. Combining the CDR3 with reference TRBV7-2 and TRBJ2-3 gives the whole variable domain GAGVSQSPSNKVTEKGKDVELRCDPISGHTALYWYRQSLGQGLEFLIYFQGNSAPDKSGLPSDRFSAERTGGSVSTLTIQRTQQEDSAVYLCASVPGGRDTQYFGPGTRLTVL.

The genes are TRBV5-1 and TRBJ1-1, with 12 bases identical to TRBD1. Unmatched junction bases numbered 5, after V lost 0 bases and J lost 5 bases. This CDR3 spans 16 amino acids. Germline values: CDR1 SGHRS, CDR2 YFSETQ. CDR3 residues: CASSLEGQGAGTEAFF. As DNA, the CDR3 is TGCGCCAGCAGCTTGGAGGGACAGGGGGCCGGGACTGAAGCTTTCTTT.

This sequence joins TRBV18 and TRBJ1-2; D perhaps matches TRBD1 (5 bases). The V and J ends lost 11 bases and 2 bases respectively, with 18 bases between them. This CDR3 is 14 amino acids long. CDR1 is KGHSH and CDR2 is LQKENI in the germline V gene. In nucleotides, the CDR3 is TGTGCCGCAACGGACACCCCGACCAACTATGGCTACACCTTC. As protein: CAATDTPTNYGYTF.

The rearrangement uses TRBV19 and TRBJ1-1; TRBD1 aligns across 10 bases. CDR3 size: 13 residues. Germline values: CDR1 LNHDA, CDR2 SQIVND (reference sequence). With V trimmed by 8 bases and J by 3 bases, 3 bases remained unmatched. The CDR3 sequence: CASGTGAYTEAFF. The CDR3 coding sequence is TGTGCCAGTGGGACAGGGGCATACACTGAAGCTTTCTTT.

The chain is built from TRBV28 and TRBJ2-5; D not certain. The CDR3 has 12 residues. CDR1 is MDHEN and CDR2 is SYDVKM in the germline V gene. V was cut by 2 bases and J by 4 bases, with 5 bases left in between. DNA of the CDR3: TGTGCCAGCAGTTTAATCAGAGAGACCCAGTACTTC. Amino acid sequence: CASSLIRETQYF. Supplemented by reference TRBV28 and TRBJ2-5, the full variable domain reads DVKVTQSSRYLVKRTGEKVFLECVQDMDHENMFWYRQDPGLGLRLIYFSYDVKMKEKGDIPEGYSVSREKKERFSLILESASTNQTSMYLCASSLIRETQYFGPGTRLLVL.

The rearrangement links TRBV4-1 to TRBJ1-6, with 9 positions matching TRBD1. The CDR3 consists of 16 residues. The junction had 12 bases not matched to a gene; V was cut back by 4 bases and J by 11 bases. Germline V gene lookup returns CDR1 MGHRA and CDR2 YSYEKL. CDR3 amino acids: CASSPMGQGGIPPLHF. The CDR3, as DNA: TGCGCCAGCAGCCCAATGGGACAGGGCGGAATTCCACCCCTCCACTTT.

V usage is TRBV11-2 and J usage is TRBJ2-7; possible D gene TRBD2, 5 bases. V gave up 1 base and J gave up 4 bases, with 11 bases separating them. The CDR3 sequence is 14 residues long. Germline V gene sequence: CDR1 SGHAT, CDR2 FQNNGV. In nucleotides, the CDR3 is TGTGCCAGCAGCTTAGCGGGAATCGGGTACGAGCAGTACGTC. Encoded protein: CASSLAGIGYEQYV.

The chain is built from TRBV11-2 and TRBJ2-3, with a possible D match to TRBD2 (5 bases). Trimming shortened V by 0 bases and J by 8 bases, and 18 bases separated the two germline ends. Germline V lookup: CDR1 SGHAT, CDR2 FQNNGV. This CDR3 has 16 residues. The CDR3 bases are TGTGCCAGCAGCTTAGACTTTCGAGGGCCAAGCGGTACGCAGTATTTT. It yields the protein CASSLDFRGPSGTQYF.

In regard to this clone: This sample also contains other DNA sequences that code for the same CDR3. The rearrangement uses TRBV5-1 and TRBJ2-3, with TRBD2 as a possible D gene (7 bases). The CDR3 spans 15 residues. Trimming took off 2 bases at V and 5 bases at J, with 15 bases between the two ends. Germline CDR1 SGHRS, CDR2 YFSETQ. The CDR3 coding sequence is TGCGCCAGCAGCTTTAGGGGGGGCGCAGGAGATACGCAGTATTTT. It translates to CASSFRGGAGDTQYF.

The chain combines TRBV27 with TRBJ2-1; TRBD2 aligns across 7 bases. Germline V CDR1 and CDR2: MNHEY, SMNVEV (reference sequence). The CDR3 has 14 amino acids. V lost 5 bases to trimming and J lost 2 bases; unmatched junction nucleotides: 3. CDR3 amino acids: CASSISGAYNEQFF. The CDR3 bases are TGTGCCAGCAGTATAAGCGGGGCCTACAATGAGCAGTTCTTC.

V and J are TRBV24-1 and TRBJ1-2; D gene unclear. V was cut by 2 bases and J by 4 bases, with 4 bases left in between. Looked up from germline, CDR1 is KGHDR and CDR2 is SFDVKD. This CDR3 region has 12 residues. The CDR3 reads CATSDYSYGYTF. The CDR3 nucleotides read TGTGCCACCAGTGATTACAGCTATGGCTACACCTTC.

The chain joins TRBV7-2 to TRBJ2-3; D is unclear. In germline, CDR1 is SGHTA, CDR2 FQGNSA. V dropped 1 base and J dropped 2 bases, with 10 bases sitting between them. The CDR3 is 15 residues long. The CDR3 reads CASSLVQRYTDTQYF. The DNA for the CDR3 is TGTGCCAGCAGCTTAGTCCAGCGATACACAGATACGCAGTATTTT.

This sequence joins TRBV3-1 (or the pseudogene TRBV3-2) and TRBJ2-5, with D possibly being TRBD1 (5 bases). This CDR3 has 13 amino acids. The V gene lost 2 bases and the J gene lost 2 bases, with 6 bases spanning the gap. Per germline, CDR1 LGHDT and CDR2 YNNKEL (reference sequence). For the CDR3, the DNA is TGTGCCAGCAGCCAACACAGGCAAGAGACCCAGTACTTC. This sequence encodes CASSQHRQETQYF.

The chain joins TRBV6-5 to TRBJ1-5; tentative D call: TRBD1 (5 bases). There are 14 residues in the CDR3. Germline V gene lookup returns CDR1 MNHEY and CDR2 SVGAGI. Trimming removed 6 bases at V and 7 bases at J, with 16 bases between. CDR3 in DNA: TGTGCCAGCAGCCCGGGGGACGGGTTGCAGCCCCAGCATTTT. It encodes CASSPGDGLQPQHF.

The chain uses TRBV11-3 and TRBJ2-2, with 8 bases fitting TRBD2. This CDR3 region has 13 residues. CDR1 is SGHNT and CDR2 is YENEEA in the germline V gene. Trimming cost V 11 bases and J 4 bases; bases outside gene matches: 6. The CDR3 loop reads CALSGAVTGELFF. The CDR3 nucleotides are TGTGCCCTTAGCGGGGCGGTCACCGGGGAGCTGTTTTTT.